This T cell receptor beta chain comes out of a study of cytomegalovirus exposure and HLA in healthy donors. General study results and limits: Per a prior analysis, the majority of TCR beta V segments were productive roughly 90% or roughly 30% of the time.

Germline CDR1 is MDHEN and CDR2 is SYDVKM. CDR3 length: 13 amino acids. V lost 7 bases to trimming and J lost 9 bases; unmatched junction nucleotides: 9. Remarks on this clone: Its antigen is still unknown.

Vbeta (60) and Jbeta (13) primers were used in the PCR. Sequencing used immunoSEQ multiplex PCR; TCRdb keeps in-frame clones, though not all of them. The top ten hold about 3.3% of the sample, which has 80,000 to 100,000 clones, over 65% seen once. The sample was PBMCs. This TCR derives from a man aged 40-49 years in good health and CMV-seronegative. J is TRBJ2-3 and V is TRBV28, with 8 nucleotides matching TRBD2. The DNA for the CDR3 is TGTGCCAGCATATCCGGGGGGGCATTGACGCAGTATTTT. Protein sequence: CASISGGALTQYF.